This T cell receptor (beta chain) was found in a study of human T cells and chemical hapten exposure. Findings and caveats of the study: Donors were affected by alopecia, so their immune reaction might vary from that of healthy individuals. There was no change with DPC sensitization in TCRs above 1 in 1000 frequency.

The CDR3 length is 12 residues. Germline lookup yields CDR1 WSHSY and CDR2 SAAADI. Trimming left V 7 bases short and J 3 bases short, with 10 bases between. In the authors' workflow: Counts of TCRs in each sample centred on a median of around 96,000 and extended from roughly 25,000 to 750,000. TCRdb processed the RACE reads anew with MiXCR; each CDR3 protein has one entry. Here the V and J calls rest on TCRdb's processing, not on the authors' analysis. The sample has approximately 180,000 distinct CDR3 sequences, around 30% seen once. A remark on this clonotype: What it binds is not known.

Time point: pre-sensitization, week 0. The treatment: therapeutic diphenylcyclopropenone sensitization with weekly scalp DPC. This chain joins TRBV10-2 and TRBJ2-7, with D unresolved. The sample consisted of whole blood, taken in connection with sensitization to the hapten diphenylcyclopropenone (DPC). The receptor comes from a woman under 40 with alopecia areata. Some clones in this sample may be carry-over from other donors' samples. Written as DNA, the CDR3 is TGCGCCAGCACTGTCTCCGGCTACGAGCAGTACTTC. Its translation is CASTVSGYEQYF.